These 11 T cell receptor beta chains originate from one sample sequenced in a study of blood T cell repertoires in COVID-19. TCRdb keeps only in-frame clones here, not all; method: immunoSEQ multiplex PCR. The repertoire holds about 260,000 clones, nearly 90% seen once, with about 0.7% in the top ten. Sequencing was carried out using peripheral blood. Every receptor here comes from a human donor in a cohort sampled during active COVID-19.

The rearrangement uses TRBV24-1 and TRBJ2-6; a weak D match, TRBD1 (5 bases). CDR3 length: 16 residues. Germline assignment: CDR1 KGHDR and CDR2 SFDVKD. V was trimmed by 2 bases and J by 3 bases, leaving 10 bases between them. The CDR3: CATSDSTGSGANVLTF. The CDR3 region has the DNA TGTGCCACCAGTGATTCCACAGGCAGTGGGGCCAACGTCCTGACTTTC.

The chain is built from TRBV6-2 or TRBV6-3 and TRBJ2-5; weak D call: TRBD2 (6 bases). The CDR3 is 16 residues long. The germline CDR1 and CDR2 sequences are MNHEY and SVGEGT. V was pared by 6 bases and J by 3 bases, with 20 bases between. The CDR3 here is CASSPYPGSGKETQYF. The CDR3 DNA sequence: TGTGCCAGCAGCCCTTACCCGGGTAGCGGAAAAGAGACCCAGTACTTC.

The chain uses TRBV19 and TRBJ1-2; D is ambiguous. The germline V and J ends were trimmed by 7 bases and 8 bases, with 23 bases remaining between them. Germline CDR1 and CDR2: LNHDA and SQIVND (reference sequence). The CDR3 loop spans 15 amino acids. CDR3: CASNVAAALREGYTF. For the CDR3, the DNA is TGTGCCAGTAACGTCGCGGCGGCTCTGAGGGAGGGCTACACCTTC.

A single count supports this clone. The chain employs TRBV9 and TRBJ1-3, with a possible D match to TRBD1 (6 bases). The CDR3 length is 16 residues. V was shortened by 5 bases and J by 3 bases, with 18 bases between the two germline ends. Germline loops: CDR1 SGDLS, CDR2 YYNGEE. CDR3 DNA sequence: TGTGCCAGCAGTCCAGGGGAACCACTGGTTGGAAACACCATATATTTT. Protein: CASSPGEPLVGNTIYF.

The chain recombines TRBV6-5 with TRBJ1-5; 7 positions match TRBD1. The CDR3 is made up of 15 amino acids. J gave up 1 base and V 8 bases, and 8 bases lay outside the gene matches. CDR1 and CDR2 (germline): MNHEY, SVGAGI. The CDR3 DNA reads as TGTGCCAGCCTCCAGGGGGTGTCGAGCAATCAGCCCCAGCATTTT. Amino acid sequence: CASLQGVSSNQPQHF.

The V and J genes are TRBV28 and TRBJ2-6; D is uncertain. This CDR3 has 14 amino acids. The germline V gene encodes CDR1 MDHEN and CDR2 SYDVKM. V lost 4 bases and J lost 4, with 8 bases in between. The CDR3 region is CASSYLEGANVLTF. CDR3 DNA: TGTGCCAGCAGTTATTTAGAAGGGGCCAACGTCCTGACTTTC.

V gene TRBV30 combines with J gene TRBJ1-6; possibly TRBD1 for D (5 bases). Trimming stripped 0 bases from V and 6 bases from J, with 12 bases between. The CDR3 has 15 residues. The germline gives CDR1 GTSNPN, CDR2 SVGIG (reference sequence). The CDR3 sequence is CAWSVTGVGNSPLHF. The CDR3 DNA reads as TGTGCCTGGAGTGTAACGGGGGTCGGTAATTCACCCCTCCACTTT.

The genes are TRBV12-3 or TRBV12-4 and TRBJ1-5; D not resolved. V lost 3 bases and J lost 15, with 15 bases in between. The CDR3 sequence is 12 residues long. The CDR3 bases are TGTGCCAGCAGTTTCCTTGGAGAAGGGAGGCATTTT. Its protein product is CASSFLGEGRHF.

The V and J genes are TRBV18 and TRBJ2-1; TRBD2 matches at 9 bases. The CDR3 sequence is 15 residues long. Germline values: CDR1 KGHSH, CDR2 LQKENI. Germline trimming cut 4 bases from V and 4 bases from J; bases unmatched to any gene: 5. This CDR3 is CASSLLAGLYNEQFF. The CDR3 DNA follows: TGTGCCAGCTCACTTCTAGCGGGGTTGTACAATGAGCAGTTCTTC.

This sequence joins TRBV19 and TRBJ2-2, with D maybe TRBD2 (6 bases). The CDR3 is made up of 14 amino acids. Between the trimmed V and J ends, which lost 8 bases and 4 bases, there was a span of 14 bases. Looked up from germline, CDR1 is LNHDA and CDR2 is SQIVND (reference sequence). In nucleotides, the CDR3 is TGTGCCAGTGGGGGGACTTTCCGCACCGGGGAGCTGTTTTTT. Its translation is CASGGTFRTGELFF. Filled out from reference TRBV19 and TRBJ2-2, the complete variable domain reads DGGITQSPKYLFRKEGQNVTLSCEQNLNHDAMYWYRQDPGQGLRLIYYSQIVNDFQKGDIAEGYSVSREKKESFPLTVTSAQKNPTAFYLCASGGTFRTGELFFGEGSRLTVL.

The table lists this clone with a count of one. The V call is TRBV27, the J call TRBJ1-2, with 8 bases that match TRBD1. With 4 bases clipped from V and 8 bases from J, the junction kept 9 bases outside the gene matches. CDR3 length equals 14 residues. Per germline, CDR1 MNHEY and CDR2 SMNVEV (reference sequence). This chain's CDR3 is CASSYNRGVSGYTF. In DNA, the CDR3 is TGTGCCAGCAGTTATAACAGGGGGGTGAGCGGCTACACCTTC.